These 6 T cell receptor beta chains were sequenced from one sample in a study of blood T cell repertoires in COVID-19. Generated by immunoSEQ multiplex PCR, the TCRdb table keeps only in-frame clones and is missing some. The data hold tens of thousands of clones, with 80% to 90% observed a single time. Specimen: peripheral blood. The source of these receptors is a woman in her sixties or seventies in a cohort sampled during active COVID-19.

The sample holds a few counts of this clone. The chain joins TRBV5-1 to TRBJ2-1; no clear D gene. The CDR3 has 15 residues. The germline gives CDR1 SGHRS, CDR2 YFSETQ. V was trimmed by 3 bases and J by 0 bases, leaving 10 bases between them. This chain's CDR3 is CASSSDTSSYNEQFF. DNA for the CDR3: TGCGCCAGCAGCTCAGACACGAGCTCCTACAATGAGCAGTTCTTC. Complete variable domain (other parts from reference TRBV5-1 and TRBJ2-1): KAGVTQTPRYLIKTRGQQVTLSCSPISGHRSVSWYQQTPGQGLQFLFEYFSETQRNKGNFPGRFSGRQFSNSRSEMNVSTLELGDSALYLCASSSDTSSYNEQFFGPGTRLTVL.

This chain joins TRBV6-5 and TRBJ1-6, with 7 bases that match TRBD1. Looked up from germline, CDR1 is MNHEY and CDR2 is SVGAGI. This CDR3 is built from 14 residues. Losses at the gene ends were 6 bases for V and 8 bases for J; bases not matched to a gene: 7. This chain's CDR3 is CASRQTGTHSPLHF. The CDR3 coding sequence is TGTGCCAGCAGGCAGACAGGGACCCATTCACCCCTCCACTTT.

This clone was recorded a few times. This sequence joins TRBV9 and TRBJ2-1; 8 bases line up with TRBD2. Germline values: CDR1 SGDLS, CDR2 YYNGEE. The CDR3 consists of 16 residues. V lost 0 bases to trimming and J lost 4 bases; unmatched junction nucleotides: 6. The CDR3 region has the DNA TGTGCCAGCAGCGTAGAGGGCGGGAGGCTGTACAATGAGCAGTTCTTC. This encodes CASSVEGGRLYNEQFF.

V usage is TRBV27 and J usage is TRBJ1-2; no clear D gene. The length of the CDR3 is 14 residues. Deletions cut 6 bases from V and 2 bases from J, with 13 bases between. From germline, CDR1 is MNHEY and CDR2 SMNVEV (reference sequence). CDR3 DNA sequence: TGTGCCAGCAGCCAAACCCCACACAACTATGGCTACACCTTC. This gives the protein CASSQTPHNYGYTF.

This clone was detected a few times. The DNA of the CDR3 is TGTGCCAGCAGCTGGGGGGGCGGACTAGCGGGAAGTTACGAGCAGTACTTC. Translated: CASSWGGGLAGSYEQYF. This sequence joins TRBV7-8 and TRBJ2-7, with 12 nucleotides matching TRBD2. CDR1 and CDR2 from the germline V gene are SGHVS and FQNEAQ. The CDR3 sequence is 17 residues long. The V segment lost 4 bases and the J segment 4 bases; nucleotides outside the gene matches: 11.

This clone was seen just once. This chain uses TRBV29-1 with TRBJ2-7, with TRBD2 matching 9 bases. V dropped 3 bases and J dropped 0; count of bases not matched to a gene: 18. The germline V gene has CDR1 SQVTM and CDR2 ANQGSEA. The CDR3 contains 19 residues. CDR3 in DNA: TGCAGCGTTGAGATTGAGGGGTTCACTAGCGGGCGACCCTCCTACGAGCAGTACTTC. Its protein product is CSVEIEGFTSGRPSYEQYF.